This T cell receptor beta chain is from a study of CD8+ T cells in alopecia areata (dated by TCRdb to 2017 to 2018). Background on the whole study: Treated patients were enrolled in an open-label pilot trial of oral tofacitinib at 5 to 10 mg twice daily for moderate-to-severe alopecia areata. Patients received tofacitinib for 6 to 18 months and were then followed off drug for 6 months to check for delayed response and recurrence. Disease severity in treated patients was measured with the SALT score, which quantifies the percentage of affected scalp surface area. High-throughput TCRbeta sequencing was used to examine T cell clonal expansion in alopecia areata in both the C3H/HeJ mouse model and human patients. In humans, TCRbeta sequencing was performed on scalp tissue and on sorted CD4+ and CD8+ peripheral blood T cells from healthy controls and from patients with patchy or totalis/universalis alopecia areata. Tofacitinib-treated patients had biopsies at baseline and at 4 and 24 weeks of treatment, with a later scalp biopsy in several patients. Scalp clonality was compared across normal scalp (n=4), patchy alopecia areata scalp (n=8), and alopecia totalis/universalis scalp (n=8). RNA was obtained with the PAXgene miRNA kit for fixed scalp, the miRNeasy kit for PBMCs, and the RNeasy kit for mouse skin. immunoSEQ multiplex PCR using 35 Vbeta forward primers and 13 Jbeta reverse primers was used to amplify TCRbeta CDR3 regions. Here is what the overall study found, with its caveats: During tofacitinib treatment, many expanded lesional clones remained in scalp and blood, and this persistence may partly explain relapse after treatment is stopped. Scalp clonality and the number of expanded CD8+ clones among the top 100 scalp clones were significantly decreased by tofacitinib. Compared with mice, TCR sequences shared between patients were less clear, possibly partly because of HLA diversity across the patient population. Compared with normal scalp, lesional scalp had higher clonality and more expanded CD8+ clones, particularly in alopecia totalis/universalis, a pattern that suggests antigenic drive. Because the treated cohort was small and included a single nonresponder, larger studies are needed to assess links between baseline CD8+ expansion and response. Unlike mouse skin, which is dominated by gammadelta T cells, normal human skin has resident alphabeta T cells that are also sequenced, and this complicates analysis of the scalp TCR repertoire.

Libraries came from the immunoSEQ multiplex PCR assay. To provide template for TCR sequencing, every sample had RNA extracted and reverse transcribed into cDNA. First-strand cDNA was synthesized with SuperScript III using a 2:1 mix of oligo-dT and random hexamers. Amplification bias was assessed with a synthetic immune receptor repertoire, and residual bias was removed computationally. As for how the authors treated the data: After raw reads were preprocessed to remove errors, the CDR3 was defined following IMGT conventions as running from the conserved cysteine to phenylalanine. Clonality was calculated as 1 minus Shannon entropy normalized by log2 of the number of productive unique TCRs. Scalp TCRbeta sequences were cross-referenced with sorted blood CD4 and CD8 repertoires so that the CD4 or CD8 identity of scalp clones could be inferred. This immuneACCESS table, as held by TCRdb, lists in-frame sequences with V and J called but not all clones. Of the missing ones, under half trace to an unresolved V gene in checked studies; the others have no known cause. Clonal size and the V and J genes are those of that table, whereas D and trimming came from the DNA. This sample holds fewer than 200,000 clones; approximately 59% were observed only once. Of the sample, 16% is held by the ten largest clones.

As encoded in the germline V gene, CDR1 is SQVTM while CDR2 is ANQGSEA. There are 12 amino acids in the CDR3, from cysteine to phenylalanine inclusive. The only DNA kept is the CDR3, 36 bases in frame from the first base. V is clipped by 7 bases and J by 4 bases, and the sequence between their germline boundaries is 13 bases long. Of note for this clone: No cognate antigen has been identified for it. Base qualities are not at hand, and no much larger clone is one base apart.

Interpreted using the paper, the treatment or condition label stands for: oral pan-JAK inhibitor, 5-10 mg twice daily. Lesional scalp punch biopsies and peripheral blood were collected from alopecia areata patients. PBMCs were separated by density centrifugation and stained for CD3, CD4 and CD8, after which CD4+ and CD8+ T cells were sorted on a FACSAria. The chain links TRBV29-1 with TRBJ1-2, with an unclear D gene assignment. The material was CD4+ T cells sorted from blood, obtained at approximately week 61, from a patient treated with tofacitinib. This TCR was sampled from a human donor with alopecia areata. CDR3 loop: CSADVGSYGYTF. In nucleotide form, the sequence is TGCAGCGCTGACGTAGGGTCCTATGGCTACACCTTC.